Following are 9 T cell receptor beta chains from one sample sequenced in a study of T-cell memory formation after mild COVID-19 (dated by TCRdb to the early 2020s). The library came from 5' RACE. TCRdb shows the sequencer as Illumina NovaSeq 6000. TCRdb trimmed public reads at Q25 via fastp, called clones via MiXCR and kept in-frame beta chains. Each record represents a unique CDR3 protein, reported with the most common genes and DNA among its rows. The sample profile shows a few hundred thousand distinct CDR3 sequences; about 23% of them were found once. Together, the top ten hold under 15% of the sample. Sample: PBMCs or a T cell subset sorted from them (not recorded which). The receptors derive from an adult woman who had mild COVID-19 (a few samples of this study predate the infection). The sample titles of this study are shuffled in the database, so cell type and time point are left out; the donor was told from shared clones.

The V and J genes are TRBV7-8 and TRBJ1-2, with D maybe TRBD1 (6 bases). Per the germline V gene, CDR1 is SGHVS and CDR2 is FQNEAQ. V lost 3 bases and J 2 bases, leaving 10 bases between the germline ends. CDR3 length: 14 residues. Here the CDR3 DNA reads TGTGCCAGCAGCTTTCAGGGGATGAACTATGGCTACACCTTC. This translates into CASSFQGMNYGYTF.

J is TRBJ1-2 and V is TRBV5-1; maybe TRBD1 (5 bases). The germline V and J ends were trimmed by 4 bases and 6 bases, with 10 bases remaining between them. CDR3 length: 12 amino acids. Germline values: CDR1 SGHRS, CDR2 YFSETQ. The DNA of the CDR3 is TGCGCCAGCAGCCGGGACGTAGATGGCTACACCTTC. It translates to CASSRDVDGYTF.

The V and J genes are TRBV7-2 and TRBJ2-7, with D tentatively TRBD1 (6 bases). V was clipped by 0 bases and J by 3 bases, with 15 bases between them. The CDR3 totals 16 residues. Germline values: CDR1 SGHTA, CDR2 FQGNSA. The CDR3 DNA follows: TGTGCCAGCAGCTTAGCACCCCCAGGGGAATTCTACGAGCAGTACTTC. The encoded protein is CASSLAPPGEFYEQYF.

This clonotype showed up just a few times. The germline gene is not matched at one end of the junction; a read error may be the cause. The CDR3: CASSPLTPKGKHF. In nucleotides, the CDR3 is TGTGCCAGCAGCCCACTCACTCCAAAGGGGAAGCATTTT. This chain links TRBV3-1 with TRBJ2-3; tentative D call: TRBD1 (5 bases). The CDR3 loop spans 13 amino acids. The germline CDR1 and CDR2 sequences are LGHDT and YNNKEL (reference sequence).

The chain has TRBV6-2 or TRBV6-3 and TRBJ2-1; D is unresolved. The germline V and J ends were trimmed by 4 bases and 8 bases, with 9 bases remaining between them. Germline CDR1 reads MNHEY; CDR2 reads SVGEGT. This CDR3 region has 12 residues. CDR3 coding DNA: TGTGCCAGCAGTTCTAGGTCACATGAGCAGTTCTTC. This gives the protein CASSSRSHEQFF.

V is TRBV12-3 or TRBV12-4 and J is TRBJ1-5; no definite D call. Trimming removed 2 bases at V and 7 bases at J, with 9 bases between. CDR3 size: 13 residues. The CDR3 protein is CASSLQWPQPQHF. CDR3 coding DNA: TGTGCCAGCAGTTTACAGTGGCCACAGCCCCAGCATTTT.

The chain combines TRBV14 with TRBJ2-1; D unresolved. V lost 2 bases to trimming and J lost 3 bases, with 11 bases between them. The germline V gene has CDR1 SGHDN and CDR2 FVKESK. This CDR3 is 15 amino acids long. CDR3 protein: CASSQRNLVYNEQFF. The CDR3 nucleotides read TGTGCCAGCAGCCAAAGAAACCTAGTCTACAATGAGCAGTTCTTC.

There are a few counts of this clonotype. This chain joins TRBV10-3 and TRBJ2-3; 7 bases are a match to TRBD2. Germline V lookup: CDR1 ENHRY, CDR2 SYGVKD. Unmatched junction bases numbered 2, after V lost 4 bases and J lost 4 bases. The CDR3 is 13 residues long. CDR3 sequence (DNA): TGTGCCATCAGTGCCGGGGGGTCAGATACGCAGTATTTT. This codes for CAISAGGSDTQYF.

V gene TRBV19 combines with J gene TRBJ2-3, with a tentative D call TRBD2 (6 bases). Germline V gene data show CDR1 as LNHDA and CDR2 as SQIVND (reference sequence). This CDR3 contains 14 residues. V lost 5 bases, J lost 5 bases, and 14 bases lay in between. DNA of the CDR3: TGTGCCAGTAGTCTCCGGGAGATAGTAGATACGCAGTATTTT. Protein: CASSLREIVDTQYF.